The T cell receptor (beta chain) under discussion was sequenced for a study of T cell responses to AZD1222 COVID-19 vaccine. Germline-derived CDR1 and CDR2 are SGHDN and FVKESK. The CDR3 covers 15 residues. V was cut by 0 bases and J by 5 bases, with 13 bases left in between. Sequenced by immunoSEQ multiplex PCR; TCRdb stores in-frame clones only, minus some. Here the sample spans 90,000 to 150,000 clones, approximately 90% being singletons. The clonotype originates from an adult in good health. The chain carries TRBV14 and TRBJ1-2, with TRBD1 as a possible D gene (6 bases). The sample here was peripheral blood, taken on day 0 of AZD1222 vaccination. CDR3 residues: CASSQDLRQGYGYTF. DNA of the CDR3: TGTGCCAGCAGCCAAGATCTTAGGCAGGGGTATGGCTACACCTTC.